Listed below are T cell receptor beta chains from one sample, sequenced in a study of beta chain features in type 1 diabetes. Measured with immunoSEQ multiplex PCR; TCRdb has only the in-frame clones, and not every one. The data hold 450,000 to 550,000 clones, with approximately 28% observed a single time. The sequenced sample consisted of naive CD4+ T cells from blood. All receptors come from a man aged 18 to 29 in good health. Both conserved end residues are part of each CDR3. D genes are given only for firm matches. The size field is filled for only some rows; it gives once, few, many or a size class.

cdr3_length: 14; d_call: TRBD2; clone_size: .; j_call: TRBJ2-7; v_call: TRBV5-4; cdr3_aa: CASSRSGSAYEQYF; cdr3_nt: TGTGCCAGCAGCCGAAGCGGGAGCGCCTACGAGCAGTACTTC
cdr3_length: 13; d_call: .; clone_size: .; j_call: TRBJ2-1; v_call: TRBV10-3; cdr3_aa: CAIQSVGGNEQFF; cdr3_nt: TGTGCCATCCAATCCGTAGGCGGCAATGAGCAGTTCTTC
cdr3_length: 12; d_call: .; clone_size: .; j_call: TRBJ2-7; v_call: TRBV6-1; cdr3_aa: CASSEGLYEQYF; cdr3_nt: TGTGCCAGCAGTGAAGGGCTCTACGAGCAGTACTTC
cdr3_length: 13; d_call: .; clone_size: .; j_call: TRBJ1-2; v_call: TRBV9; cdr3_aa: CASSVDSNYGYTF; cdr3_nt: TGTGCCAGCAGCGTAGACAGTAACTATGGCTACACCTTC
cdr3_length: 13; d_call: .; clone_size: .; j_call: TRBJ2-7; v_call: TRBV5-1; cdr3_aa: CASSSAVSYEQYF; cdr3_nt: TGCGCCAGCAGTTCCGCAGTCTCCTACGAGCAGTACTTC
cdr3_length: 13; d_call: TRBD1; clone_size: .; j_call: TRBJ2-7; v_call: TRBV10-3; cdr3_aa: CATTQGATYEQYF; cdr3_nt: TGTGCCACTACCCAGGGGGCGACCTACGAGCAGTACTTC
cdr3_length: 14; d_call: .; clone_size: few; j_call: TRBJ2-5; v_call: TRBV7-2; cdr3_aa: CASRTGTATETQYF; cdr3_nt: TGTGCCAGCAGGACCGGGACGGCCACTGAGACCCAGTACTTC
cdr3_length: 13; d_call: TRBD1; clone_size: few; j_call: TRBJ2-1; v_call: TRBV30; cdr3_aa: CAWNRDRTNEQFF; cdr3_nt: TGTGCCTGGAACCGGGACAGAACCAATGAGCAGTTCTTC
cdr3_length: 15; d_call: .; clone_size: few; j_call: TRBJ2-5; v_call: TRBV11-2; cdr3_aa: CASSLTTYGVETQYF; cdr3_nt: TGTGCCAGCAGCCTAACGACATACGGGGTCGAGACCCAGTACTTC
cdr3_length: 13; d_call: .; clone_size: .; j_call: TRBJ2-5; v_call: TRBV9; cdr3_aa: CASSKTGPETQYF; cdr3_nt: TGTGCCAGCAGCAAAACAGGGCCCGAGACCCAGTACTTC
cdr3_length: 15; d_call: .; clone_size: .; j_call: TRBJ1-5; v_call: TRBV30; cdr3_aa: CAWSVRGTTFFPQHF; cdr3_nt: TGTGCCTGGAGTGTGAGGGGCACCACCTTTTTTCCCCAGCATTTT
cdr3_length: 14; d_call: .; clone_size: .; j_call: TRBJ2-7; v_call: TRBV18; cdr3_aa: CASSPIAVDYEQYF; cdr3_nt: TGTGCCAGCTCACCAATCGCGGTTGACTACGAGCAGTACTTC
cdr3_length: 14; d_call: .; clone_size: few; j_call: TRBJ2-7; v_call: TRBV5-6; cdr3_aa: CASSFNADSYEQYF; cdr3_nt: TGTGCCAGCAGCTTTAATGCGGACTCCTACGAGCAGTACTTC
cdr3_length: 14; d_call: .; clone_size: few; j_call: TRBJ2-1; v_call: TRBV19; cdr3_aa: CASSRESSYNEQFF; cdr3_nt: TGTGCCAGTAGCCGGGAGAGTTCCTACAATGAGCAGTTCTTC
cdr3_length: 16; d_call: .; clone_size: once; j_call: TRBJ2-1; v_call: TRBV28; cdr3_aa: CASSSRTRSSYNEQFF; cdr3_nt: TGTGCCAGCAGTTCGCGGACTCGTAGCTCCTACAATGAGCAGTTCTTC
cdr3_length: 14; d_call: TRBD2; clone_size: few; j_call: TRBJ2-7; v_call: TRBV28; cdr3_aa: CASSHSGRAWEQYF; cdr3_nt: TGTGCCAGCAGCCATAGCGGGAGGGCCTGGGAGCAGTACTTC
cdr3_length: 16; d_call: TRBD2; clone_size: few; j_call: TRBJ2-1; v_call: TRBV29-1; cdr3_aa: CSVSRTSGSGYNEQFF; cdr3_nt: TGCAGCGTCTCCCGGACTAGCGGGAGTGGGTACAATGAGCAGTTCTTC
cdr3_length: 17; d_call: TRBD1; clone_size: .; j_call: TRBJ2-6; v_call: TRBV5-1; cdr3_aa: CASSPGTGVGGANVLTF; cdr3_nt: TGCGCCAGCAGTCCCGGGACAGGGGTTGGTGGGGCCAACGTCCTGACTTTC